This T cell receptor (beta chain) was found in a study of CD8 T cells in ankylosing spondylitis. Study-wide findings and caveats: A TCR beta motif of several highly homologous variants seemed to mark ankylosing spondylitis blood.

Using its own MiXCR run on the 5' RACE reads, TCRdb lists one record per CDR3 protein. The data show about 800,000 distinct CDR3 sequences, about 12% seen once. From germline, CDR1 is SGHVS and CDR2 FQNEAQ. V gave up 2 bases and J gave up 3 bases, with 14 bases separating them. CDR3 length: 16 residues. This clonotype was counted a few times. Its antigen remains unidentified. The V call is TRBV7-8, the J call TRBJ1-5; D gene unclear. Sequencing used blood, either unsorted or a sorted T cell fraction (not recorded which). The receptor was derived from a male donor with ankylosing spondylitis. CDR3 amino acids: CASSLSGAPINQPQHF. CDR3 in DNA: TGTGCCAGCAGCTTATCCGGAGCCCCGATCAATCAGCCCCAGCATTTT.